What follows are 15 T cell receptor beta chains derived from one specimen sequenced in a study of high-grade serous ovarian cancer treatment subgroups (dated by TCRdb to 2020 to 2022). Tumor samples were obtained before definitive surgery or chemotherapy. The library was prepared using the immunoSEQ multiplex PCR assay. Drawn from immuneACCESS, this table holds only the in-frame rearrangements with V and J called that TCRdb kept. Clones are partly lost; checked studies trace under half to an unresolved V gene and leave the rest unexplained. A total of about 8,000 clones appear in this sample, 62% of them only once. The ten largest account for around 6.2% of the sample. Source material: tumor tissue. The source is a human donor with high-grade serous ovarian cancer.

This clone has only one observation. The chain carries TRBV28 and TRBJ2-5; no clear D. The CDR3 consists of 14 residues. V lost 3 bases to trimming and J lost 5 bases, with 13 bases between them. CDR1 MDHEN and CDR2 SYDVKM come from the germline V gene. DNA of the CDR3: TGTGCCAGCAGTTTCGGGCAGGCCAGGGAGACCCAGTACTTC. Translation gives CASSFGQARETQYF.

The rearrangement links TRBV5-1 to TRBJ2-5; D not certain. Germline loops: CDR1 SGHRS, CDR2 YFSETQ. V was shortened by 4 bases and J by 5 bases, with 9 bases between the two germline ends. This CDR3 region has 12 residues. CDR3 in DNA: TGCGCCAGCAGCCGTCTGGAGGAGACCCAGTACTTC. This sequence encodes CASSRLEETQYF.

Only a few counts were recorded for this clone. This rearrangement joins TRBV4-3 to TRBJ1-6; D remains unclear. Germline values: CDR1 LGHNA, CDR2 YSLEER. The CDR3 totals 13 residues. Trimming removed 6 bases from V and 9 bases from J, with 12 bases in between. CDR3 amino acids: CASSLGPFSPLHF. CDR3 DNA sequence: TGCGCCAGCAGTCTCGGCCCTTTTTCACCCCTCCACTTT.

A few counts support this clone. The chain's CDR3 is CASSVRGNTGELFF. The DNA for the CDR3 is TGTGCCAGCAGCGTACGGGGGAACACCGGGGAGCTGTTTTTT. The chain employs TRBV9 and TRBJ2-2; the D gene is possibly TRBD2 (5 bases). The ends were cut back, 1 base at V and 1 base at J, with 5 bases in the middle. CDR3 length equals 14 residues. Germline V gene lookup returns CDR1 SGDLS and CDR2 YYNGEE.

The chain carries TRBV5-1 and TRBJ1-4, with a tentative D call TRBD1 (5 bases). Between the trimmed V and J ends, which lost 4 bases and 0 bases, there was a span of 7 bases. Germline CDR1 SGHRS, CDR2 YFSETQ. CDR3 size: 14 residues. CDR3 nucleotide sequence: TGCGCCAGCAGCCCGACAGCAACTAATGAAAAACTGTTTTTT. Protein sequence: CASSPTATNEKLFF.

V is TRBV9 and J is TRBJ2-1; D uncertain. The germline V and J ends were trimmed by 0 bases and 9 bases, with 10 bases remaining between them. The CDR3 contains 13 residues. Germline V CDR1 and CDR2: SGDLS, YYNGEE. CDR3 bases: TGTGCCAGCAGCGTAGAGGCCGAGCGTGAGCAGTTCTTC. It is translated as CASSVEAEREQFF.

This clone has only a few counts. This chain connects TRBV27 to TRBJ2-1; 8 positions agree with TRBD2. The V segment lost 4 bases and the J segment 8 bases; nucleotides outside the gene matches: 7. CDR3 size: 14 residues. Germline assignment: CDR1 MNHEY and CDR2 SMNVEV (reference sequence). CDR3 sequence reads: CASSSGTTSDEQFF. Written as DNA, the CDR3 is TGTGCCAGCAGTTCTGGAACGACTAGCGATGAGCAGTTCTTC.

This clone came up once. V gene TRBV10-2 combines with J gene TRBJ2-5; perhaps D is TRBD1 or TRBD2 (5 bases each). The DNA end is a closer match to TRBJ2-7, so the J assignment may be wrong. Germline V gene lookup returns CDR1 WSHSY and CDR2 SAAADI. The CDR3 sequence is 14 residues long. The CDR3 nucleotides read TGCGCCAGCAGTGGAGCCGGGGCGGACTACGAGCAGTACTTC. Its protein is CASSGAGADYEQYF.

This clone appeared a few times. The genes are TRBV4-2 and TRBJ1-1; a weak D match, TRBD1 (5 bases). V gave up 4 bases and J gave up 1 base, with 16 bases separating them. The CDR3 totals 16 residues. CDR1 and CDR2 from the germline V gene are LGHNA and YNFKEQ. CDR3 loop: CASSLTWGDPNTEAFF. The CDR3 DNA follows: TGTGCCAGCAGCCTAACTTGGGGGGACCCGAACACTGAAGCTTTCTTT.

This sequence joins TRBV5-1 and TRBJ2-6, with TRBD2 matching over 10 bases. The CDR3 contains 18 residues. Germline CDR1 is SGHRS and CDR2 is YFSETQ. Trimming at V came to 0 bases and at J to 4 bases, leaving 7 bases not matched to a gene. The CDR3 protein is CASSLGLAGGAGANVLTF. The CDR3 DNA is TGCGCCAGCAGCTTGGGACTAGCGGGCGGCGCCGGGGCCAACGTCCTGACTTTC. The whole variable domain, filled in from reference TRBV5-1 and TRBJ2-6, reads KAGVTQTPRYLIKTRGQQVTLSCSPISGHRSVSWYQQTPGQGLQFLFEYFSETQRNKGNFPGRFSGRQFSNSRSEMNVSTLELGDSALYLCASSLGLAGGAGANVLTFGAGSRLTVL.

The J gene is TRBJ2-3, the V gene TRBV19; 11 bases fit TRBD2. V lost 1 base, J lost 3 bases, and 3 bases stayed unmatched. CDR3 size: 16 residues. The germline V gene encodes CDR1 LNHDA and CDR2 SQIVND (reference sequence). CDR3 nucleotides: TGTGCCAGTAGTATAGCTTCTAGCGGGAGGACAGATACGCAGTATTTT. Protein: CASSIASSGRTDTQYF.

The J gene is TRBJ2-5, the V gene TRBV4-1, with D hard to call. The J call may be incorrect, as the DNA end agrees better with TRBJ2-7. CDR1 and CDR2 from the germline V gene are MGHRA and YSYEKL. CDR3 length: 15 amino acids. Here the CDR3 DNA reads TGCGCCAGCAGCCAAGACCTTGTCCCCTCCTACGAGCAGTACTTC. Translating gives CASSQDLVPSYEQYF.

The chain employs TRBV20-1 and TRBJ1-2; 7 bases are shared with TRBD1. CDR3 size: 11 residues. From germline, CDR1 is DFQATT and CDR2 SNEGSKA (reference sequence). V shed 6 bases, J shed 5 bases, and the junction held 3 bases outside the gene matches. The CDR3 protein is CSAQTGYGYTF. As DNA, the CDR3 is TGCAGTGCCCAGACAGGGTATGGCTACACCTTC.

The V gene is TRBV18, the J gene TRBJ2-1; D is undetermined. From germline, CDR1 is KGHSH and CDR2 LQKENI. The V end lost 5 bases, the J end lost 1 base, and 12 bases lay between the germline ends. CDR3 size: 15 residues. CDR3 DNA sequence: TGTGCCAGCTCAACCGTGCCCCAATCCTACAATGAGCAGTTCTTC. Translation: CASSTVPQSYNEQFF.

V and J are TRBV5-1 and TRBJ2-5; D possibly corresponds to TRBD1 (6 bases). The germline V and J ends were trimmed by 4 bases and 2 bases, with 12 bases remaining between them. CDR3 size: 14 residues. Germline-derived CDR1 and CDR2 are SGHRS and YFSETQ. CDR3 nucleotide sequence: TGCGCCAGCAGCGCAAACAGGGCTCAAGAGACCCAGTACTTC. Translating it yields CASSANRAQETQYF.